This T cell receptor beta chain was observed in a study of tumor-infiltrating lymphocytes in primary liver carcinoma. Turning to the study itself: Tumor stage was T1-T3 N0M0, and tumor size was about 4 to 10 cm across. Points from the study as a whole: With p = 0.039, the top-250-clone fraction in tumors significantly exceeded that in blood.

A remark on this clonotype: Its specificity is not known. A much larger clone differs by one base, so this may be a read error.

Unsorted whole blood yielded blood RNA, and germline DNA was extracted as well. Chronic HBV infection, untreated so far, was present in the patients. A constant-region primer primed TCR beta cDNA synthesis from 400 to 600 ng of total RNA. Libraries covering TCR beta were generated through three nested multiplex PCR rounds (using a slightly modified ARM-PCR). One entry per CDR3 protein results from TCRdb running MiXCR on the multiplex PCR reads. This table has 300,000 to 400,000 distinct CDR3 sequences, approximately 65% appearing once. The TCR was taken from a man aged 40-49 years with primary liver carcinoma and hepatitis B virus infection. Sequencing used peripheral blood.

CDR3 loop: CASSQAPLARGPGTGELFF. Written as DNA, the CDR3 is TGCGCCAGCAGCCAAGCCCCACTAGCGCGAGGGCCGGGGACCGGGGAGCTGTTTTTT. The chain carries TRBV4-1 and TRBJ2-2, with 7 bases matching TRBD2. The CDR3 is made up of 19 amino acids. CDR1 and CDR2 from the germline V gene are MGHRA and YSYEKL. With 1 base clipped from V and 5 bases from J, the junction kept 16 bases outside the gene matches.